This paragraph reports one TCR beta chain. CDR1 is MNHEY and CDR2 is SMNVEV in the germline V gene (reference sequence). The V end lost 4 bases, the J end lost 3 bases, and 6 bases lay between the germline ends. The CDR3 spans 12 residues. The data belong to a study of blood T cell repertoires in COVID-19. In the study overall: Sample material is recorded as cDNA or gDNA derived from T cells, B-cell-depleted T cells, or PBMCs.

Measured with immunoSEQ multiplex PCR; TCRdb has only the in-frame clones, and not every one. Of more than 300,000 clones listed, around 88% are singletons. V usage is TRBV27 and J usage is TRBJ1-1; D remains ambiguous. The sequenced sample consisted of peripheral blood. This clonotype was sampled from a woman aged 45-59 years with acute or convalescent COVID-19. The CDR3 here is CASSSLDTEAFF. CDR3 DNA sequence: TGTGCCAGCAGTTCTTTAGACACTGAAGCTTTCTTT.